This T cell receptor beta chain came from a study of T cell responses to AZD1222 COVID-19 vaccine. Study-wide points: Among those given AZD1222, only five to seven were seropositive at baseline.

Trimming shortened V by 0 bases and J by 9 bases, and 15 bases separated the two germline ends. Germline loops: CDR1 SGHTA, CDR2 FQGNSA. This CDR3 is built from 16 residues. Repertoires were generated with immunoSEQ multiplex PCR, while TCRdb's copy carries only in-frame clones and drops some. Of 75,000 to 95,000 clones listed, about 90% were seen once; the top ten hold 6% to 8.5%. In regard to this clone: Its antigen is still unknown.

The source material was peripheral blood, sampled on day 0 of MenACWY control vaccination. This chain connects TRBV7-2 to TRBJ1-6; a weak D match, TRBD1 (5 bases). The origin of this receptor is an adult in good health. This chain's CDR3 is CASSLAAGRRGSPLHF. The CDR3 nucleotides read TGTGCCAGCAGCTTAGCGGCGGGGCGCCGTGGTTCACCCCTCCACTTT.